These 12 T cell receptor beta chains originate from one sample sequenced in a study of T cell responses to AZD1222 COVID-19 vaccine. The data were produced by immunoSEQ multiplex PCR, yet TCRdb's version contains in-frame clones alone and is incomplete. The profile covers about 170,000 clones, with roughly 90% appearing a single time and 1.6% taken by the ten largest. The specimen comprised peripheral blood, sampled on day 0 of AZD1222 vaccination. These receptors all stem from an adult in good health.

This chain links TRBV18 with TRBJ1-4; unclear D gene. Germline V gene sequence: CDR1 KGHSH, CDR2 LQKENI. This CDR3 has 14 residues. V was clipped by 3 bases and J by 4 bases, with 9 bases between them. The CDR3 reads CASSPPGLNEKLFF. For the CDR3, the DNA is TGTGCCAGCTCACCCCCCGGACTTAATGAAAAACTGTTTTTT.

The chain has TRBV2 and TRBJ2-2, with TRBD1 identical over 7 bases. V dropped 6 bases and J dropped 2; count of bases not matched to a gene: 6. The CDR3 length is 15 residues. The germline CDR1 and CDR2 sequences are SNHLY and FYNNEI. CDR3 sequence (DNA): TGTGCCAGCAGCGTTGGGACAGTCAACACCGGGGAGCTGTTTTTT. As protein: CASSVGTVNTGELFF.

The V gene is TRBV6-6, the J gene TRBJ2-2, with D unclear. Between the trimmed V and J ends, which lost 2 bases and 3 bases, there was a span of 7 bases. The CDR3 covers 14 residues. The germline V gene encodes CDR1 MNHNY and CDR2 SVGAGI (reference sequence). The CDR3 here is CASSYGSDTGELFF. The CDR3 DNA sequence: TGTGCCAGCAGTTACGGTAGTGACACCGGGGAGCTGTTTTTT.

The chain recombines TRBV29-1 with TRBJ2-1; TRBD2 aligns across 7 bases. CDR3 size: 12 residues. V was clipped by 2 bases and J by 10 bases; unmatched bases: 5. Germline V gives CDR1 SQVTM, CDR2 ANQGSEA. The CDR3 spells CSVERVGREQFF. The CDR3 region has the DNA TGCAGCGTTGAAAGGGTCGGGAGGGAGCAGTTCTTC.

The chain employs TRBV6-1 and TRBJ1-2; D remains unclear. Germline V gene sequence: CDR1 MNHNS, CDR2 SASEGT. The CDR3 has 15 amino acids. Trimming pared 2 bases from V and 8 bases from J, leaving 18 bases between. CDR3 residues: CASSETGRHQRGYTF. Here the CDR3 DNA reads TGTGCCAGCAGTGAAACCGGGCGCCATCAAAGGGGCTACACCTTC.

The chain combines TRBV11-2 with TRBJ2-3; 8 positions agree with TRBD2. CDR3 length equals 16 residues. CDR1 and CDR2 (germline): SGHAT, FQNNGV. After removal of 1 base from V and 2 bases from J, the junction contained 5 bases not matched to a gene. The CDR3 spells CASSLVARGATDTQYF. CDR3 DNA: TGTGCCAGCAGCTTAGTGGCGCGGGGGGCCACAGATACGCAGTATTTT.

The chain links TRBV19 to TRBJ1-1; D remains unclear. Germline V gene data show CDR1 as LNHDA and CDR2 as SQIVND (reference sequence). CDR3 length equals 14 residues. The V and J ends lost 2 bases and 0 bases respectively, with 7 bases between them. The CDR3 region has the DNA TGTGCCAGTAGTATACCGGTAATGAACACTGAAGCTTTCTTT. Its translation is CASSIPVMNTEAFF.

The V and J genes are TRBV19 and TRBJ2-5; D is ambiguous. Germline V gene lookup returns CDR1 LNHDA and CDR2 SQIVND (reference sequence). Trimming removed 6 bases at V and 5 bases at J, with 16 bases between. CDR3 size: 14 residues. The CDR3 nucleotides read TGTGCCAGTAGCTGGGGATCGGTGTACGAGACCCAGTACTTC. Encoded protein: CASSWGSVYETQYF.

The chain uses TRBV24-1 and TRBJ2-1; D gene ambiguous. Germline V CDR1 and CDR2: KGHDR, SFDVKD. The CDR3 runs 10 residues. V lost 5 bases to trimming and J lost 15 bases, with 10 bases between them. For the CDR3, the DNA is TGTGCCACCAGTGGGCTAGAGTGGTTCTTC. This translates into CATSGLEWFF.

The J gene is TRBJ2-1, the V gene TRBV18; no clear D gene. The CDR3 contains 16 residues. V lost 1 base and J 2 bases, leaving 12 bases between the germline ends. Germline CDR1 is KGHSH and CDR2 is LQKENI. The CDR3 DNA reads as TGTGCCAGCTCACCACTGGGCCGGCCTGCCTACAATGAGCAGTTCTTC. Its protein product is CASSPLGRPAYNEQFF.

The chain uses TRBV19 and TRBJ1-5, with D tentatively TRBD1 (5 bases). CDR1 and CDR2 from the germline V gene are LNHDA and SQIVND (reference sequence). This CDR3 has 16 residues. Trimming pared 4 bases from V and 4 bases from J, leaving 17 bases between. The CDR3 nucleotides read TGTGCCAGTAGTAAAAACCGGGACGCGGGGAATCAGCCCCAGCATTTT. This translates into CASSKNRDAGNQPQHF.

The J gene is TRBJ2-3, the V gene TRBV10-3; 13 bases match TRBD2. CDR3 size: 14 residues. Trimming took 6 bases from V and 4 from J; bases not matched to a gene: 1. Per the germline V gene, CDR1 is ENHRY and CDR2 is SYGVKD. The CDR3 loop reads CAIRGLAGSDTQYF. For the CDR3, the DNA is TGTGCCATCAGGGGACTAGCGGGGTCAGATACGCAGTATTTT.